The present T cell receptor beta chain was sequenced within a study of post-analysis software for immune sequencing data. Study at large: The disease courses covered relapsing-remitting, secondary progressive and progressive-relapsing multiple sclerosis. Study-level points and caveats: Compared against controls, patients with multiple sclerosis displayed significantly lower normalized Chao1 diversity.

Built from TCR beta cDNA, the libraries had unique molecular identifiers in them. MiXCR, run by TCRdb on the PCR reads, gives a single entry per CDR3 protein. This sample has a few hundred thousand distinct CDR3 sequences, with 45% found just once. Of note for this clonotype: Its antigen is not identified.

The sequence was collected from a girl between 5 and 17 years old with multiple sclerosis. The material sequenced was blood.

The CDR3 DNA follows: TGTGCCAGCAGCCCCGGGACAACCCCGGGAGAGACCCAGTACTTC. Its translation is CASSPGTTPGETQYF. This chain uses TRBV9 with TRBJ2-5, with a weak D call TRBD1 (6 bases). Trimming pared 4 bases from V and 4 bases from J, leaving 17 bases between. This CDR3 has 15 amino acids. Germline V CDR1 and CDR2: SGDLS, YYNGEE.